This T cell receptor (beta chain) appears in the sequencing data of a study of identical twins. Study-wide findings and caveats: Within cord blood, abundant beta clonotypes carried fewer insertions, but memory repertoires showed no such trend. The models gave estimates that fell short of the out-of-frame TCR alpha sharing seen in monozygotic twins. Out-of-frame alpha sequences common to twins exhibited an excess of low generation probability.

With 5 bases clipped from V and 11 bases from J, the junction kept 11 bases outside the gene matches. This CDR3 comprises 15 residues. Template switching created a universal primer site, and the cDNA included unique molecular identifiers. Via MiXCR, TCRdb re-called the 5' RACE reads, giving one row per CDR3 protein. The sample shows about 1.7 million distinct CDR3 sequences, under 35% of them seen only once. As concerns this clonotype: What it recognizes is unknown.

The V call is TRBV12-3 or TRBV12-4, the J call TRBJ1-6; 8 bases line up with TRBD1. The sequence derives from a newborn girl in good health. The sequenced sample was cord blood. The CDR3 DNA reads TGTGCCAGCAGTCTCGGGACAGGCCAAAATCCACCCCTCCACTTT. Encoded protein: CASSLGTGQNPPLHF.